This entry describes one T cell receptor beta chain. This record comes from a study of shared clonotypes between healthy human individuals. It was CD45RO-negative cells, positively selected for CCR7, that made up naive CD8 cells, with terminally differentiated effector memory CD45RA+ cells excluded. Sequencing was performed with immunoSEQ multiplex PCR; in TCRdb, only in-frame clones are kept and a portion is missing. The profile shows about 750,000 clones, 80% to 95% of them singletons. This CDR3 has 15 residues. V lost 0 bases and J lost 0, with 9 bases in between. Germline V lookup: CDR1 SGDLS, CDR2 YYNGEE.

This chain links TRBV9 with TRBJ1-1; D is undetermined. Source material: naive CD8+ T cells sorted from blood. The source of this sequence is a man aged 25 to 45 in good health. CDR3 region: CASSVDGGMNTEAFF. The CDR3 DNA sequence: TGTGCCAGCAGCGTAGATGGAGGGATGAACACTGAAGCTTTCTTT.